Shown below are 18 T cell receptor beta chains from a single sample sequenced in a study of blood T cell repertoires in COVID-19. Sequenced by immunoSEQ multiplex PCR; TCRdb stores in-frame clones only, minus some. The data show around 230,000 clones, with about nine tenths seen just once and approximately 2% held by the top ten. Sequences were obtained from peripheral blood. All receptors come from a man younger than 40 who had recovered from COVID-19.

This clone occurred once. V gene TRBV9 combines with J gene TRBJ2-1; the D gene is possibly TRBD2 (5 bases). The CDR3 is 14 amino acids. In germline, CDR1 is SGDLS, CDR2 YYNGEE. V lost 4 bases and J 4 bases, leaving 12 bases between the germline ends. The CDR3 spells CASSPPTGYNEQFF. The CDR3 DNA reads as TGTGCCAGCAGCCCCCCGACGGGATACAATGAGCAGTTCTTC.

The rearrangement uses TRBV27 and TRBJ1-1; D is unresolved. V was cut by 4 bases and J by 7 bases, with 13 bases left in between. There are 13 residues in the CDR3. CDR1 and CDR2 from the germline V gene are MNHEY and SMNVEV (reference sequence). The chain's CDR3 is CASSSRTGFEAFF. Here the CDR3 DNA reads TGTGCCAGCAGTTCCCGGACGGGATTTGAAGCTTTCTTT.

This clone has only a few counts. V gene TRBV10-3 combines with J gene TRBJ2-2; D is undetermined. Trimming pared 0 bases from V and 5 bases from J, leaving 10 bases between. This CDR3 contains 15 residues. The germline V gene encodes CDR1 ENHRY and CDR2 SYGVKD. The CDR3, as DNA: TGTGCCATCAGTGAGTCATCTACTCTTACCGGGGAGCTGTTTTTT. As protein: CAISESSTLTGELFF.

This clone has just a few counts. The chain has TRBV27 and TRBJ2-1, with 7 positions matching TRBD1. The ends lost 3 bases at V and 6 bases at J; junction bases unmatched: 5. The CDR3 runs to 14 residues. CDR1 and CDR2 (germline): MNHEY, SMNVEV (reference sequence). CDR3 DNA: TGTGCCAGCAGTTTCGGGGCAGGGGGCAATGAGCAGTTCTTC. Amino acids: CASSFGAGGNEQFF.

The chain combines TRBV7-9 with TRBJ1-4; no reliable D call. This CDR3 has 15 residues. The V and J ends lost 5 bases and 4 bases respectively, with 14 bases between them. The germline gives CDR1 SEHNR, CDR2 FQNEAQ (reference sequence). CDR3 DNA sequence: TGTGCCAGCAGCAACGGAGTCGGTGGTAATGAAAAACTGTTTTTT. Protein sequence: CASSNGVGGNEKLFF.

This rearrangement joins TRBV19 to TRBJ1-1, with TRBD1 as a possible D gene (6 bases). The V gene lost 7 bases and the J gene lost 0 bases, with 12 bases spanning the gap. CDR1 is LNHDA, CDR2 SQIVND, per germline (reference sequence). The CDR3 is 14 residues long. CDR3 amino acids: CASKLDRLNTEAFF. The CDR3 DNA follows: TGTGCCAGTAAGCTGGACAGACTGAACACTGAAGCTTTCTTT.

The rearrangement uses TRBV2 and TRBJ1-4; D is perhaps TRBD1 (6 bases). V dropped 7 bases and J dropped 5 bases, with 14 bases sitting between them. Germline V gene data show CDR1 as SNHLY and CDR2 as FYNNEI. The CDR3 loop spans 14 amino acids. The CDR3 region is CASILQGPNEKLFF. CDR3 in DNA: TGTGCCAGCATTTTACAGGGCCCAAATGAAAAACTGTTTTTT.

The rearrangement links TRBV15 to TRBJ2-5; a weak D match, TRBD1 (6 bases). In germline, CDR1 is LNHNV, CDR2 YYDKDF (reference sequence). The V gene lost 7 bases and the J gene lost 5 bases, with 20 bases spanning the gap. The CDR3 spans 15 residues. Here the CDR3 reads CATTLDRIMTETQYF. The CDR3 coding sequence is TGTGCCACCACCTTGGACAGAATTATGACGGAGACCCAGTACTTC.

The chain employs TRBV5-6 and TRBJ2-7; the D gene is possibly TRBD1 (5 bases). CDR1 is SGHDT and CDR2 is YYEEEE in the germline V gene. This CDR3 has 12 residues. Trimming pared 0 bases from V and 4 bases from J, leaving 5 bases between. Here the CDR3 reads CASSLEGYEQYF. In DNA, the CDR3 is TGTGCCAGCAGCTTGGAGGGGTACGAGCAGTACTTC.

The chain recombines TRBV20-1 with TRBJ1-2, with D maybe TRBD1 (6 bases). The germline gives CDR1 DFQATT, CDR2 SNEGSKA (reference sequence). The CDR3 is 11 amino acids. V was pared by 6 bases and J by 4 bases, with 9 bases between. DNA of the CDR3: TGCAGTGCGGGGGGGCCCTATGGCTACACCTTC. Translating it yields CSAGGPYGYTF.

A single count supports this clone. The rearrangement links TRBV5-1 to TRBJ1-2; maybe TRBD1 (5 bases). The CDR3 covers 12 residues. V was shortened by 0 bases and J by 5 bases, with 5 bases between the two germline ends. Germline values: CDR1 SGHRS, CDR2 YFSETQ. CDR3 sequence (DNA): TGCGCCAGCAGCTTGGACAGGTATGGCTACACCTTC. It specifies CASSLDRYGYTF.

The chain is built from TRBV25-1 and TRBJ1-4; D perhaps matches TRBD1 (6 bases). The CDR3 has 13 amino acids. Trimming took 6 bases from V and 8 from J, leaving 13 bases between them. Looked up from germline, CDR1 is MGHDK and CDR2 is SYGVNS. The CDR3 DNA reads as TGTGCCAGCAGATCAGGGGAGAGGGAAAAACTGTTTTTT. This translates into CASRSGEREKLFF. Looking up the rest from reference TRBV25-1 and TRBJ1-4 gives the full variable domain: EADIYQTPRYLVIGTGKKITLECSQTMGHDKMYWYQQDPGMELHLIHYSYGVNSTEKGDLSSESTVSRIRTEHFPLTLESARPSHTSQYLCASRSGEREKLFFGSGTQLSVL.

This chain connects TRBV30 to TRBJ1-6; maybe TRBD1 (5 bases). CDR3 length: 15 amino acids. Trimming cost V 5 bases and J 10 bases, with 21 bases left between them. Germline V gene lookup returns CDR1 GTSNPN and CDR2 SVGIG (reference sequence). For the CDR3, the DNA is TGTGCCTGGGTGGGGGGGGACCGGGTGATCTCACCCCTCCACTTT. Residues: CAWVGGDRVISPLHF.

The J gene is TRBJ1-1, the V gene TRBV4-2; perhaps TRBD1 as D (6 bases). Looked up from germline, CDR1 is LGHNA and CDR2 is YNFKEQ. CDR3 length: 15 residues. V was clipped by 5 bases and J by 4 bases, with 17 bases between them. The CDR3 loop reads CASSEQGLESTEAFF. CDR3 in DNA: TGTGCCAGCAGCGAACAGGGATTAGAGAGCACTGAAGCTTTCTTT.

V and J are TRBV7-2 and TRBJ2-3; D may be TRBD1 (6 bases). CDR1 and CDR2 (germline): SGHTA, FQGNSA. This CDR3 is built from 17 residues. Trimming left V 2 bases short and J 2 bases short, with 17 bases between. CDR3 in amino acids: CASSLLSGRGYTDTQYF. The CDR3 bases are TGTGCCAGCAGCTTACTCAGCGGCAGGGGCTACACAGATACGCAGTATTTT.

This clone was seen a single time. The chain couples TRBV5-1 to TRBJ1-6, with TRBD1 matching over 10 bases. V lost 0 bases, J lost 7 bases, and 1 base stayed unmatched. CDR1 is SGHRS and CDR2 is YFSETQ in the germline V gene. The CDR3 runs to 15 residues. CDR3 bases: TGCGCCAGCAGCTTGGGACAGGGGGCGAATTCACCCCTCCACTTT. This sequence encodes CASSLGQGANSPLHF.

V is TRBV27 and J is TRBJ1-3; 10 bases align to TRBD1. Trimming took 6 bases from V and 4 from J; bases not matched to a gene: 6. Looked up from germline, CDR1 is MNHEY and CDR2 is SMNVEV (reference sequence). The CDR3 extends over 15 amino acids. The CDR3 loop is CASRKGQGLGNTIYF. In DNA, the CDR3 is TGTGCCAGCAGGAAGGGACAGGGGCTCGGAAACACCATATATTTT.

The rearrangement links TRBV6-1 to TRBJ1-1; D gene unclear. V lost 2 bases to trimming and J lost 3 bases, with 19 bases between them. Per the germline V gene, CDR1 is MNHNS and CDR2 is SASEGT. The CDR3 has 17 amino acids. The CDR3 sequence: CASSEQVAGRRDTEAFF. CDR3 coding DNA: TGTGCCAGCAGTGAACAGGTTGCGGGCAGAAGAGACACTGAAGCTTTCTTT.